This entry features one TCR beta chain sequence. The sample comes from a study of blood T cell repertoires in COVID-19. The wider study: Researchers got acute and convalescent COVID-19 samples from the United States, Italy and Spain. Sources were T cells, B-cell-depleted T cells, or PBMCs; the material itself was cDNA or gDNA.

The CDR3 sequence is 15 residues long. V lost 3 bases to trimming and J lost 0 bases, with 9 bases between them. Germline V gene data show CDR1 as MRHNA and CDR2 as SNTAGT. In the original analysis: By means of reference gene primer amplification, nucleated cell counts were estimated. Using immunoSEQ multiplex PCR, the repertoire was profiled, and TCRdb retains in-frame clones only, with some absent. D and trimming were read from the DNA, whereas the V and J calls and clone size are those reported in that table. Of 95,000 to 120,000 clones in the sample, roughly 85% were seen once. This chain joins TRBV6-4 and TRBJ1-3; D uncertain. The origin of this receptor is a human donor in a cohort sampled during active COVID-19. Sequences were obtained from peripheral blood. The CDR3 is CASSEEESSGNTIYF. CDR3 nucleotide sequence: TGTGCCAGCAGTGAAGAGGAGAGCTCTGGAAACACCATATATTTT.